Each of the 22 T cell receptor beta chains below was sequenced from the same sample in a study of Graves' ophthalmopathy and Graves' hyperthyroidism. Amplification of the TCR beta CDR3 regions used RNA transcripts (as template). Investigators did first-round RT-PCR with HTBI primers, then second-round multiplex PCR. TCRdb independently ran MiXCR on the multiplex PCR reads; one entry per CDR3 protein. Altogether 400,000 to 450,000 distinct CDR3 sequences are present, over 20% being singletons, with the ten largest covering roughly 3%. Sample: peripheral blood. The receptors derive from a woman aged 18-29 years with stable Graves' hyperthyroidism.

The chain couples TRBV10-3 to TRBJ2-6; the D is unclear. Germline values: CDR1 ENHRY, CDR2 SYGVKD. CDR3 length: 15 residues. Trimming left V 3 bases short and J 0 bases short, with 6 bases between. Written as DNA, the CDR3 is TGTGCCATCAGTGACACCGTCTCTGGGGCCAACGTCCTGACTTTC. This encodes CAISDTVSGANVLTF.

This clonotype was seen only a few times. CDR3 residues: CASSLEWGTVPPGANVLTF. DNA for the CDR3: TGTGCCAGCAGTTTGGAATGGGGGACAGTCCCTCCTGGGGCCAACGTCCTGACTTTC. The chain recombines TRBV28 with TRBJ2-6; 7 bases map to TRBD1. With V trimmed by 3 bases and J by 2 bases, 13 bases remained unmatched. Germline V gene sequence: CDR1 MDHEN, CDR2 SYDVKM. The CDR3 runs to 19 residues.

J is TRBJ1-2 and V is TRBV12-3 or TRBV12-4; D is ambiguous. The V gene lost 5 bases and the J gene lost 1 base, with 11 bases spanning the gap. This CDR3 is built from 14 residues. CDR3 nucleotides: TGTGCCAGCAGTGGAAGTCATGGTAACTATGGCTACACCTTC. This codes for CASSGSHGNYGYTF.

A remark on this clonotype: A much larger clone differs from this one at a single base, so this may be a read error. The V call is TRBV11-2, the J call TRBJ1-1; D uncertain. The CDR3 consists of 14 residues. CDR1 and CDR2 from the germline V gene are SGHAT and FQNNGV. CDR3 residues: CASSSYGMNTEACF. The CDR3 DNA reads as TGTGCCAGCAGCTCGTACGGAATGAACACTGAAGCTTGCTTT.

For the CDR3, the DNA is TGTGCCAGCGCCTCCGGGACAGGAGGCAATCAGCCCCAGCATTTT. Translation gives CASASGTGGNQPQHF. The chain links TRBV11-3 to TRBJ1-5; 8 bases align to TRBD1. CDR1 is SGHNT and CDR2 is YENEEA in the germline V gene. Trimming cost V 8 bases and J 2 bases; bases outside gene matches: 8. This CDR3 is built from 15 residues.

V and J are TRBV12-5 and TRBJ2-5, with 9 bases that match TRBD2. V shed 3 bases, J shed 4 bases, and the junction held 6 bases outside the gene matches. The CDR3 length is 15 residues. Germline V gene data show CDR1 as LGHNT and CDR2 as FRNRAP. This chain's CDR3 is CASGLLAGVGETQYF. CDR3 bases: TGTGCTAGTGGTTTATTAGCGGGAGTCGGAGAGACCCAGTACTTC.

The chain recombines TRBV20-1 with TRBJ2-7; D may be TRBD2 (5 bases). The germline V gene encodes CDR1 DFQATT and CDR2 SNEGSKA (reference sequence). The CDR3 loop spans 11 amino acids. CDR3 amino acids: CCARRDYEQYV. In DNA form, the CDR3 reads TGCTGTGCTAGACGGGACTACGAGCAGTACGTC.

Many counts were recorded for this clonotype. This chain uses TRBV5-1 with TRBJ1-5; D unclear. Germline loops: CDR1 SGHRS, CDR2 YFSETQ. Trimming took 4 bases from V and 3 from J, leaving 11 bases between them. The CDR3 has 14 amino acids. CDR3 amino acids: CASSPDPDNQPQHF. The CDR3 nucleotides read TGCGCCAGCAGCCCTGACCCAGACAATCAGCCCCAGCATTTT.

The table lists this clonotype with a few counts. The rearrangement joins TRBV4-2 to TRBJ2-5, with a tentative D call TRBD1 (5 bases). This CDR3 contains 14 residues. Germline V gene lookup returns CDR1 LGHNA and CDR2 YNFKEQ. Trimming shortened V by 0 bases and J by 3 bases, and 8 bases separated the two germline ends. CDR3 in amino acids: CASSQERGEETQYF. In DNA form, the CDR3 reads TGTGCCAGCAGCCAAGAAAGGGGTGAAGAGACCCAGTACTTC.

In this sample, this clonotype turned up many times. V is TRBV13 and J is TRBJ2-2; D possibly corresponds to TRBD1 (5 bases). CDR3 size: 12 residues. The V end was cut by 7 bases, the J end by 6 bases, with 9 bases between. Germline CDR1 reads PRHDT; CDR2 reads FYEKMQ (reference sequence). CDR3 DNA sequence: TGTGCCAGCACCCAGGGATCCGGGGAGCTGTTTTTT. As protein: CASTQGSGELFF.

This rearrangement joins TRBV29-1 to TRBJ2-4, with D uncertain. In germline, CDR1 is SQVTM, CDR2 ANQGSEA. CDR3 length: 12 residues. V dropped 4 bases and J dropped 0 bases, with 4 bases sitting between them. This CDR3 is CSVVLAKNIQYF. CDR3 bases: TGCAGCGTTGTACTAGCCAAAAACATTCAGTACTTC.

This clonotype has more than one count but fewer than ten. The rearrangement uses TRBV5-1 and TRBJ2-7; tentative D call: TRBD2 (5 bases). Trimming left V 0 bases short and J 6 bases short, with 10 bases between. The CDR3 runs 13 residues. CDR1 SGHRS and CDR2 YFSETQ come from the germline V gene. The CDR3 nucleotides are TGCGCCAGCAGCTTGGGGAGCCGGGGCGAGCAGTACTTC. Protein sequence: CASSLGSRGEQYF.

In its sample, this clonotype was seen many times. The V gene is TRBV5-6, the J gene TRBJ1-6; maybe TRBD1 (6 bases). This CDR3 region has 15 residues. Germline loops: CDR1 SGHDT, CDR2 YYEEEE. The ends were cut back, 1 base at V and 6 bases at J, with 11 bases in the middle. CDR3 loop: CASSLQQGPNSPLHF. CDR3 nucleotide sequence: TGTGCCAGCAGCTTGCAGCAGGGGCCTAATTCACCCCTCCACTTT. The full variable domain, its missing parts supplied by reference TRBV5-6 and TRBJ1-6, is DAGVTQSPTHLIKTRGQQVTLRCSPKSGHDTVSWYQQALGQGPQFIFQYYEEEERQRGNFPDRFSGHQFPNYSSELNVNALLLGDSALYLCASSLQQGPNSPLHFGNGTRLTVT.

The chain couples TRBV6-1 to TRBJ1-2; weak D call: TRBD1 (5 bases). The germline gives CDR1 MNHNS, CDR2 SASEGT. The V end was cut by 0 bases, the J end by 4 bases, with 15 bases between. The CDR3 is 16 amino acids. CDR3 sequence: CASSEATGEALYGYTF. The CDR3 coding sequence is TGTGCCAGCAGTGAAGCGACGGGGGAAGCACTCTATGGCTACACCTTC.

In this sample, this clonotype turned up a few times. One end of the junction varies from germline; a read error may be responsible. V gene TRBV7-7 combines with J gene TRBJ2-2; D perhaps matches TRBD1 (6 bases). The CDR3 is made up of 15 amino acids. CDR1 SSHAT and CDR2 FNYEAQ come from the germline V gene (reference sequence). The CDR3 DNA is TGCGCTAGCAGCTTTTCGGACAGCGTGACCGGGGAGCTGTTTTTT. This codes for CASSFSDSVTGELFF.

This clonotype was recorded many times. The genes are TRBV6-1 and TRBJ1-1; D is ambiguous. The germline V and J ends were trimmed by 7 bases and 2 bases, with 14 bases remaining between them. This CDR3 has 14 residues. Per the germline V gene, CDR1 is MNHNS and CDR2 is SASEGT. The CDR3 DNA follows: TGTGCCAGCATGAACAGCGCCCTTAACACTGAAGCTTTCTTT. It is translated as CASMNSALNTEAFF.

Many counts were recorded for this clonotype. The chain links TRBV6-1 to TRBJ1-3; D gene unclear. This CDR3 spans 11 amino acids. Trimming removed 7 bases from V and 7 bases from J, with 8 bases in between. Germline V gene lookup returns CDR1 MNHNS and CDR2 SASEGT. The CDR3 nucleotides read TGTGCCAGCAAACGAGCTAACACCATATATTTT. Residues: CASKRANTIYF.

This clonotype came up a few times. At one boundary the junction diverges from the germline segment, which might be a read error. This chain uses TRBV6-1 with TRBJ1-3; possible D gene TRBD1, 5 bases. Germline V gene sequence: CDR1 MNHNS, CDR2 SASEGT. The CDR3 runs 15 residues. The CDR3 sequence: CASSASGHSGNTICF. The DNA for the CDR3 is TGTGCCAGCAGTGCCTCAGGGCACTCTGGAAACACCATATGTTTT.

This clonotype was seen repeatedly, ten times or more. A junction end diverges from the germline sequence, so it may reflect a read error. The chain is built from TRBV12-3 or TRBV12-4 and TRBJ2-5; D perhaps matches TRBD1 (7 bases). The CDR3 is made up of 11 amino acids. CDR3 sequence: CASSRGAIGDF. As DNA, the CDR3 is TGTGCCAGCAGCAGGGGGGCCATTGGGGACTTC.

This clonotype occurred many times. The chain employs TRBV6-2 or TRBV6-3 and TRBJ1-1; D remains ambiguous. This CDR3 is 14 amino acids long. Germline V gene sequence: CDR1 MNHEY, CDR2 SVGEGT. V shed 8 bases and J shed 3 bases, with 16 bases lying between them. CDR3 in DNA: TGTGCCAGCGGAGGATTCGGGGTGGACACTGAAGCTTTCTTT. Protein sequence: CASGGFGVDTEAFF.

The chain employs TRBV29-1 and TRBJ1-2; D ambiguous. V was clipped by 3 bases and J by 1 base, with 15 bases between them. The CDR3 loop spans 15 amino acids. Germline V gene data show CDR1 as SQVTM and CDR2 as ANQGSEA. CDR3 nucleotide sequence: TGCAGCGTTGACTCCAACCAAGGGATTAACTATGGCTACACCTTC. It yields the protein CSVDSNQGINYGYTF.

This clonotype was seen repeatedly, ten times or more. The V call is TRBV12-3 or TRBV12-4, the J call TRBJ1-2, with D unresolved. The V end was cut by 7 bases, the J end by 4 bases, with 7 bases between. The CDR3 is 11 residues long. The CDR3 DNA sequence: TGTGCCAGCACGGACGGCTATGGCTACACCTTC. This encodes CASTDGYGYTF.